This T cell receptor beta chain is from a study of blood T cell repertoires in COVID-19 (dated by TCRdb to the early 2020s). Describing the broader study: The collaborator samples originated in the United States, Italy and Spain and spanned the acute and convalescent phases of COVID-19. Where available, HLA class I and class II types were obtained from metadata supplied by the sample provider rather than from assay-based typing. Subjects who had been exposed to COVID-19, were actively infected with it, or had recovered from it provided the deeply sampled blood TCRbeta repertoires that made up the dataset. A freely available public database, intended as a resource for researchers studying the immune response to SARS-CoV-2, is where the repertoires were released. The prospective study material was composed of cDNA or gDNA derived from T cells, B-cell-depleted T cells, or PBMCs. Samples came from the ongoing ImmuneRACE study (first 160 participants) plus 1,254 subjects from 6 global collaborators. Sample metadata almost always included a de-identified subject ID, COVID-19 status, age in years and sex.

Broad study findings and their caveats: Clinical and demographic metadata were provided uncurated, with the amount varying by source and participant.

In the prospective study, participants were roughly 18 to 90 years old, resided in about two dozen geographic areas of the United States, and were enrolled through a virtual design. In the prospective study, participants were assigned to cohorts based on the clinical history participants reported in a screening survey and a study questionnaire. Each participant in the prospective study had whole blood, serum and a nasopharyngeal or oropharyngeal swab collected by mobile phlebotomists. Additional blood draws and questionnaires over an approximately two-month period could optionally be provided by prospective study participants. Before DNA extraction, blood samples from the prospective study were shipped at room temperature or frozen. About this clone itself: What antigen it recognizes has not been identified. The record has no base qualities; no much larger clone is one base away.

TCRbeta CDR3 regions were amplified from genomic DNA by means of the immunoSEQ Assay, a bias-controlled multiplex PCR. Regarding the original processing steps: The number of nucleated cells in each sample was estimated from the amplification of reference gene primers within the assay. To quantify the absolute abundance of each unique TCRbeta CDR3 rearrangement, sequence reads were collapsed and filtered. For each sample, productive Simpson clonality was calculated as the square root of Simpson's diversity index across productive rearrangements. The table comes from immuneACCESS by way of TCRdb, which keeps in-frame sequences with V and J called. Part of the clones is missing from these tables; in studies checked, under half for an unresolved V gene and the rest for unknown reasons. The D gene and trimming were derived from the DNA, and the V and J assignments and clone size from that table. A total of approximately 210,000 clones appear in this sample, 80% of them only once. 3.5% to 4.5% of the sample belongs to the ten largest clones.

Sequencing was done on a sample of PBMCs or T cells enriched from blood (not recorded which). This clonotype was obtained from a man younger than 40 with acute COVID-19.

The sequenced DNA: TGTGCCAGCAGCCGGGGGTCGTGGGGGGAGCTGTTTTTT. Translated, this gives CASSRGSWGELFF. Recombination linked TRBV11-1 to TRBJ2-2, with a weak D call of TRBD2 (6 bases match). Based on the germline V gene (reference sequence), the CDR1 and CDR2 sequences are SGHAT and FQDESV. The CDR3 spans 13 residues, from the cysteine through the phenylalanine. Only the CDR3 part of the read is kept: 39 bases, read in frame from the first base. Relative to germline, V is 5 bases shorter and J is 8 bases shorter, with 12 bases between their ends.